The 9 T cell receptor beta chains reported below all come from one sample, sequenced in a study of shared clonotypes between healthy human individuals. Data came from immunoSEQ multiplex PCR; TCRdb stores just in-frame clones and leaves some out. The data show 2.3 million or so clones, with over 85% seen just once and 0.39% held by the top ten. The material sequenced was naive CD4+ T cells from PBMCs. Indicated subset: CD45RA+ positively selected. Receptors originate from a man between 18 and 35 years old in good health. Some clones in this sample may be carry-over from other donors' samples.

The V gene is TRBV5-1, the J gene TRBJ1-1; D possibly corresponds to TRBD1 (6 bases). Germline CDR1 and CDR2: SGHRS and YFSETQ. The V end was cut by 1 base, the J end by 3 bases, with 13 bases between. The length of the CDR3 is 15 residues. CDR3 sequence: CASSLSTGRDTEAFF. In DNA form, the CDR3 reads TGCGCCAGCAGCTTGTCTACAGGGAGGGACACTGAAGCTTTCTTT.

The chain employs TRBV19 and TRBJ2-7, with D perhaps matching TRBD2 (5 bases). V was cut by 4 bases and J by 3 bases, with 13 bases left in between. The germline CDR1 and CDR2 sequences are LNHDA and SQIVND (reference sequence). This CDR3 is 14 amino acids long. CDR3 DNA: TGTGCCAGTAGTAGAAAGGGAGAAGGCTACGAGCAGTACTTC. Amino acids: CASSRKGEGYEQYF.

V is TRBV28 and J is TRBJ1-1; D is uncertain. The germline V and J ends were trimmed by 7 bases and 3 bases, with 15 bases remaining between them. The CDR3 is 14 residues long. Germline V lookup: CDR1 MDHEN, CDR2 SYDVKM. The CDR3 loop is CASTIGDGYTEAFF. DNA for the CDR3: TGTGCCAGCACCATCGGAGACGGTTACACTGAAGCTTTCTTT.

This CDR3 is CASSKRLAGVGNTDTQYF. CDR3 bases: TGCGCCAGCAGCAAAAGACTAGCGGGAGTGGGGAACACAGATACGCAGTATTTT. The chain carries TRBV4-1 and TRBJ2-3; the match to TRBD2 covers 12 bases. V dropped 5 bases and J dropped 2; count of bases not matched to a gene: 11. Germline V lookup: CDR1 MGHRA, CDR2 YSYEKL. The CDR3 is 18 amino acids.

The CDR3 loop is CASSLRWRDRQGLTYEQYF. In DNA form, the CDR3 reads TGTGCCAGCAGTTTAAGGTGGCGGGACAGACAGGGGTTGACCTACGAGCAGTACTTC. The chain uses TRBV27 and TRBJ2-7; 8 nucleotides agree with TRBD1. The V and J ends lost 2 bases and 2 bases, in that order; junction bases with no gene match: 17. The CDR3 runs to 19 residues. CDR1 MNHEY and CDR2 SMNVEV come from the germline V gene (reference sequence).

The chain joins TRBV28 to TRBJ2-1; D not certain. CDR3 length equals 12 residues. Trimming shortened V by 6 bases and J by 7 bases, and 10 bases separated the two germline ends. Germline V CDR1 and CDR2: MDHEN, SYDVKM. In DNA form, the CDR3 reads TGTGCCAGCAGCTACACCCCTAATGAGCAGTTCTTC. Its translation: CASSYTPNEQFF. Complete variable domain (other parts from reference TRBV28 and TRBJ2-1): DVKVTQSSRYLVKRTGEKVFLECVQDMDHENMFWYRQDPGLGLRLIYFSYDVKMKEKGDIPEGYSVSREKKERFSLILESASTNQTSMYLCASSYTPNEQFFGPGTRLTVL.

The CDR3, as DNA: TGTGCCAGCATCGGGACGTCCTCTGGAAACACCATATATTTT. Translating it yields CASIGTSSGNTIYF. The chain carries TRBV28 and TRBJ1-3, with a weak D call TRBD1 (5 bases). CDR1 is MDHEN and CDR2 is SYDVKM in the germline V gene. The CDR3 totals 14 residues. V gave up 7 bases and J gave up 0 bases, with 10 bases separating them.

The CDR3 DNA reads TGTGCCTCAGCGGGAAACGGTGAGCAGTTCTTC. Its translation is CASAGNGEQFF. V usage is TRBV11-3 and J usage is TRBJ2-1; the match to TRBD2 covers 7 bases. The CDR3 is 11 residues long. The germline V gene encodes CDR1 SGHNT and CDR2 YENEEA. Trimming cost V 11 bases and J 9 bases; bases outside gene matches: 7.

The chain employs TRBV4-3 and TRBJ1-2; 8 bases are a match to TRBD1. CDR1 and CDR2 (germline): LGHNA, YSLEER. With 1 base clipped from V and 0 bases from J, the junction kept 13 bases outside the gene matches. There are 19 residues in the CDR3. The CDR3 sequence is CASSQGIPGQDFPNYGYTF. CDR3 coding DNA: TGCGCCAGCAGCCAAGGGATTCCGGGACAGGACTTCCCTAACTATGGCTACACCTTC.